This T cell receptor beta chain was sequenced for a study of identical twins (dated by TCRdb to the mid-2010s). Study-level background: TCR alpha and beta repertoires from monozygotic twins, unrelated adults of various ages and cord blood were deep-sequenced to test whether fetal clonotypes persist. To rule out contamination, replicate twin experiments were performed at different times with different library preparation protocols. What the authors observed across the whole study: Fewer insertions were carried by abundant cord blood beta clonotypes; a weaker similar trend was observed in young adult naive repertoires, while no such trend was observed in memory repertoires. Excess twin sharing in beta out-of-frame sequences was weaker because fewer shared sequences lowered the signal-to-noise ratio. Compared with coincidental sharing between unrelated individuals, an excess of low generation-probability sequences was observed among out-of-frame TCR alpha sequences shared between twins. Conclusions relied on cross-sectional statistical analysis, since the same donors could not be followed over many years. Out-of-frame TCR alpha sharing in monozygotic twins was systematically underestimated by recombination models, whereas sharing between unrelated individuals was in agreement with the recombination models. Invariant T cells such as MAIT and iNKT could partly confound zero-insertion analyses, though diverse VJ usage argued against this for most clonotypes.

Every donor in the study was a healthy Caucasian. Three pairs of female monozygotic twins, all aged 18 to 29 years, were included in the twin cohort. Miltenyi CD45RO+ enrichment and human naive T-cell isolation kits were used to isolate memory (CD45RO+) and naive T cells from PBMC. Library creation used 5' RACE. The run used an Illumina HiSeq 2000. A universal primer binding site was introduced by template switching, and a unique molecular identifier was present in the final cDNA, enabling accurate counting of TCR cDNA molecules. Specific primers in the conserved constant-segment region were used to synthesize first-strand cDNA for TCR alpha and beta chains. To control for contamination, each cDNA library was double barcoded with a SMART-Mk sample barcode plus Illumina barcodes. Two successive PCR steps introduced TruSeq adapter sequences along with Illumina sample barcodes. The Illumina HiSeq platform was used with custom primers to sequence TCR alpha and beta cDNA libraries. The paper's processing steps were these. Raw reads were processed with MiGEC to extract unique molecular identifiers, and MiXCR was used to determine CDR3 positions. Recombination models were inferred per individual with the repgenHMM and IGoR tools using an EM algorithm. The tcR package in R was used for shared clonotype analysis, with sharing normalized by the product of cloneset sizes. To study raw recombination without the effects of thymic and clonal selection, out-of-frame nonproductive sequences were analyzed. TCRdb passed the public sequencing reads through fastp at Q25 and MiXCR, retaining productive beta sequences. When rows share a CDR3 protein, they turn into one entry using the most common DNA and genes. In this record, the V and J calls reflect TCRdb's handling and not the investigators' own analysis. This sample is represented by about 240,000 distinct CDR3 sequences; 10% to 15% of them were singletons. 4% to 5% of the sample is held by the ten biggest clonotypes.

On this clonotype itself: Its antigen is still unknown. No base quality values were provided; no much bigger clone lies one nucleotide off.

CDR1 and CDR2 are read off the germline V gene as SGHAT and FQNNGV. Its CDR3 holds 16 amino acids, cysteine through phenylalanine. Just the 48-base CDR3 DNA is kept, in frame starting at base 1. At the junction V is shortened by 3 bases and J by 2 bases; bases outside the gene matches: 4. The same sample was also used in a study of yellow fever vaccine responses in identical twins. From that second study: The T cell response to vaccination in identical twins was reported by the authors to appear partly convergent and partly personalized. Focusing on identical twins, the study followed the T cell clones that responded to the vaccine, and did so with precision.

This receptor was taken from a woman under 30 in good health. The V gene is TRBV11-2 and the J gene is TRBJ2-3; a stretch of 11 junction bases matches TRBD2. Material for sequencing was memory (CD45RO+) T cells sorted from blood. The cell subset or site label, as the study defines it: CD45RO+ enriched T cells. The CDR3 protein: CASSFSGRGITDTQYF. The bases are TGTGCCAGCAGCTTTAGCGGGAGGGGGATCACAGATACGCAGTATTTT.